There are a few counts of the clone carrying this T cell receptor beta chain. Method: immunoSEQ multiplex PCR; TCRdb's copy keeps in-frame clones and lacks some. The repertoire holds about 82,000 clones, with over 75% as singletons. This sample is part of a study of OX40 agonist ivuxolimab in advanced cancers. The CDR3 is 13 residues long. The germline V and J ends were trimmed by 6 bases and 8 bases, with 16 bases remaining between them. CDR1 is MDHEN and CDR2 is SYDVKM in the germline V gene. J is TRBJ1-2 and V is TRBV28, with D perhaps matching TRBD1 (5 bases). The TCR comes from an adult with an advanced solid tumor such as melanoma, head and neck, liver or kidney cancer. The sample here was CD4+ or CD8+ T cells sorted from blood, taken in a trial of the OX40 agonist ivuxolimab. In DNA, the CDR3 is TGTGCCAGCAGGAAACAGGCGGGGGGAGGCTACACCTTC. Protein sequence: CASRKQAGGGYTF.